The TCR beta chain under discussion was sequenced for a study of blood T cell repertoires in COVID-19. Background on the study: Nucleic acid was either cDNA or gDNA, and it came from T cells, B-cell-depleted T cells, or PBMCs.

TCRdb keeps only in-frame clones here, not all; method: immunoSEQ multiplex PCR. Of some 120,000 clones in the sample, 85% to 90% were seen once. The germline V gene encodes CDR1 SGHRS and CDR2 YFSETQ. The CDR3 is made up of 15 amino acids. The junction had 10 bases not matched to a gene; V was cut back by 4 bases and J by 5 bases. The chain carries TRBV5-1 and TRBJ1-1, with TRBD1 matching over 8 bases. The sequence was collected from a man aged 45-60 years with acute or convalescent COVID-19. Sequencing was performed on peripheral blood. The CDR3 reads CASSGGDRPRTEAFF. DNA for the CDR3: TGCGCCAGCAGCGGGGGGGACAGGCCTAGGACTGAAGCTTTCTTT.